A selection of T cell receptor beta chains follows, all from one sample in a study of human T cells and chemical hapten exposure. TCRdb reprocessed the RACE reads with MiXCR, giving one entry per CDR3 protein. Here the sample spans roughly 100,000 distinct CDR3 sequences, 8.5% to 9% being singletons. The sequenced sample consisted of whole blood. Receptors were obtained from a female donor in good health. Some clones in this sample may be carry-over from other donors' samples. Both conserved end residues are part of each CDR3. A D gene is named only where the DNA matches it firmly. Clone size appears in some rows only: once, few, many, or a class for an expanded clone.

CDR3: CASSRTDGAGELFF
DNA: TGCGCCAGCAGTAGGACGGACGGGGCCGGGGAGCTGTTTTTT
D: .
size: few
V: TRBV5-1
J: TRBJ2-2

CDR3: CSADSFSGSLTYNEQFF
DNA: TGCAGTGCCGATTCCTTTAGCGGGAGTCTTACCTACAATGAGCAGTTCTTC
D: TRBD2
size: many
V: TRBV20-1
J: TRBJ2-1

CDR3: CASSFRDQETQYF
DNA: TGTGCCAGCAGTTTTAGGGACCAAGAGACCCAGTACTTC
D: .
size: .
V: TRBV28
J: TRBJ2-5

CDR3: CASSVSFGARGAFF
DNA: TGCGCCAGCAGTGTAAGTTTCGGGGCGCGCGGAGCTTTCTTT
D: .
size: many
V: TRBV10-2
J: TRBJ1-1

CDR3: CASRLAESYNKQFF
DNA: TGTGCCAGCCGGCTAGCGGAGTCCTACAATAAGCAGTTCTTC
D: TRBD2
size: .
V: TRBV6-6
J: TRBJ2-1

CDR3: CATSREPAGAGTDTQYF
DNA: TGTGCCACCAGCAGGGAGCCAGCGGGGGCGGGCACAGATACGCAGTATTTT
D: TRBD2
size: many
V: TRBV15
J: TRBJ2-3

CDR3: CATSDPMTSGRVRTGELFF
DNA: TGTGCCACCAGTGACCCCATGACTAGCGGGAGGGTTCGCACCGGGGAGCTGTTTTTT
D: TRBD2
size: few
V: TRBV24-1
J: TRBJ2-2

CDR3: CASSLFGTPYTGELFF
DNA: TGTGCCAGCAGTTTATTTGGGACACCCTACACCGGGGAGCTGTTTTTT
D: .
size: few
V: TRBV28
J: TRBJ2-2

CDR3: CASNGEGNTGELFF
DNA: TGTGCCAGCAACGGGGAAGGAAACACCGGGGAGCTGTTTTTT
D: .
size: .
V: TRBV4-2
J: TRBJ2-2

CDR3: CSVDETQYF
DNA: TGCAGCGTTGACGAGACCCAGTACTTC
D: .
size: few
V: TRBV29-1
J: TRBJ2-5

CDR3: CAWSRSGGPYEQYF
DNA: TGTGCCTGGAGTAGGTCGGGGGGGCCCTACGAGCAGTACTTC
D: TRBD2
size: .
V: TRBV30
J: TRBJ2-7

CDR3: CASSLYRGSTDTQYF
DNA: TGTGCCAGCAGTTTATACAGGGGTAGCACAGATACGCAGTATTTT
D: TRBD1
size: few
V: TRBV28
J: TRBJ2-3

CDR3: CASSQDETSGSISEQYF
DNA: TGTGCCAGCAGCCAAGATGAGACTAGCGGGAGTATTTCCGAGCAGTACTTC
D: TRBD2
size: .
V: TRBV4-2
J: TRBJ2-7

CDR3: CASSDSRGANVLTF
DNA: TGTGCCAGCAGTGACTCGAGAGGGGCCAACGTCCTGACTTTC
D: .
size: many
V: TRBV6-4
J: TRBJ2-6

CDR3: CASSPPFRGQTDTQYF
DNA: TGCGCCAGCAGCCCCCCGTTTCGTGGGCAAACAGATACGCAGTATTTT
D: .
size: many
V: TRBV5-1
J: TRBJ2-3

CDR3: CASSFEGYEQYF
DNA: TGTGCCAGCAGTTTTGAGGGCTACGAGCAGTACTTC
D: .
size: .
V: TRBV12-3/TRBV12-4
J: TRBJ2-7

CDR3: CSGNTGDYGYTF
DNA: TGCAGCGGCAATACCGGGGACTATGGCTACACCTTC
D: .
size: few
V: TRBV29-1
J: TRBJ1-2

CDR3: CSATPLQGAASYEQYF
DNA: TGCAGTGCCACCCCCCTCCAGGGGGCTGCCTCCTACGAGCAGTACTTC
D: TRBD1
size: .
V: TRBV20-1
J: TRBJ2-7

CDR3: CSVLPGTNSYEQYF
DNA: TGCAGCGTTCTTCCCGGGACAAACTCCTACGAGCAGTACTTC
D: .
size: .
V: TRBV29-1
J: TRBJ2-7

CDR3: CASSLSLAGAYEQYF
DNA: TGTGCCAGCAGTCTCTCACTAGCGGGAGCCTACGAGCAGTACTTC
D: TRBD2
size: .
V: TRBV27
J: TRBJ2-7

CDR3: CSANTGHLSSGNTIYF
DNA: TGCAGCGCTAATACGGGACATTTGAGCTCTGGAAACACCATATATTTT
D: .
size: few
V: TRBV29-1
J: TRBJ1-3

CDR3: CASVDRQFQFF
DNA: TGTGCCAGCGTCGACAGGCAATTCCAGTTCTTC
D: .
size: .
V: TRBV2
J: TRBJ2-1

CDR3: CASSEMENSPLHF
DNA: TGTGCCAGCAGTGAAATGGAGAATTCACCCCTCCACTTT
D: .
size: many
V: TRBV2
J: TRBJ1-6

CDR3: CASSFAVGGTQYF
DNA: TGTGCCAGCAGTTTTGCGGTAGGGGGGACCCAGTACTTC
D: .
size: many
V: TRBV27
J: TRBJ2-5

CDR3: CASSQDRTGQETQYF
DNA: TGTGCCAGCAGCCAAGATCGTACAGGCCAAGAGACCCAGTACTTC
D: .
size: few
V: TRBV14
J: TRBJ2-5

CDR3: CASSPYTGTATYEQYF
DNA: TGCGCCAGCAGCCCGTACACCGGGACAGCCACCTACGAGCAGTACTTC
D: TRBD1
size: many
V: TRBV4-1
J: TRBJ2-7

CDR3: CASSQEGSYNEQFF
DNA: TGTGCCAGCAGCCAAGAGGGGTCCTACAATGAGCAGTTCTTC
D: .
size: .
V: TRBV3-1
J: TRBJ2-1

CDR3: CASSAGQGNQPQHF
DNA: TGTGCCAGCAGCGCCGGACAGGGCAATCAGCCCCAGCATTTT
D: TRBD1
size: many
V: TRBV9
J: TRBJ1-5

CDR3: CASSLQRRVTSTDTQYF
DNA: TGTGCCAGCAGCCTTCAACGCAGGGTCACTAGCACAGATACGCAGTATTTT
D: .
size: .
V: TRBV7-2
J: TRBJ2-3

CDR3: CAFGGVAYNEQFF
DNA: TGTGCCTTTGGGGGGGTCGCCTACAATGAGCAGTTCTTC
D: TRBD2
size: few
V: TRBV30
J: TRBJ2-1

CDR3: CASSASGRSTDTQYF
DNA: TGTGCCAGCAGCGCTAGCGGGAGAAGCACAGATACGCAGTATTTT
D: TRBD2
size: few
V: TRBV9
J: TRBJ2-3

CDR3: CASRSGLQETQYF
DNA: TGCGCCAGCAGATCAGGACTACAAGAGACCCAGTACTTC
D: .
size: .
V: TRBV5-1
J: TRBJ2-5

CDR3: CASSSPTRAGLASNEQFF
DNA: TGTGCCAGCAGTTCCCCCACCCGGGCGGGACTAGCTTCCAATGAGCAGTTCTTC
D: TRBD2
size: .
V: TRBV27
J: TRBJ2-1

CDR3: CSALTSGRGETQYF
DNA: TGCAGTGCGTTGACTAGCGGGAGAGGGGAGACCCAGTACTTC
D: TRBD2
size: many
V: TRBV20-1
J: TRBJ2-5

CDR3: CASSYTIAGGFNYEQYF
DNA: TGTGCCAGCAGTTATACTATAGCGGGAGGGTTTAACTACGAGCAGTACTTC
D: TRBD2
size: few
V: TRBV28
J: TRBJ2-7

CDR3: CASSLLAANTEAFF
DNA: TGTGCCAGCAGCTTACTCGCGGCCAACACTGAAGCTTTCTTT
D: .
size: many
V: TRBV13
J: TRBJ1-1

CDR3: CASSPGTGNEKLFF
DNA: TGCGCCAGCAGCCCCGGGACAGGGAATGAAAAACTGTTTTTT
D: TRBD1
size: few
V: TRBV5-1
J: TRBJ1-4

CDR3: CASSLDRGSADTQYF
DNA: TGTGCCAGCAGTTTGGACAGGGGGAGCGCAGATACGCAGTATTTT
D: TRBD1
size: .
V: TRBV6-6
J: TRBJ2-3

CDR3: CASSLRGGAEAFF
DNA: TGTGCCAGCAGCTTACGGGGGGGTGCTGAAGCTTTCTTT
D: .
size: few
V: TRBV7-9
J: TRBJ1-1

CDR3: CATTRGDSYEQYF
DNA: TGCGCCACCACGAGGGGGGACTCCTACGAGCAGTACTTC
D: .
size: many
V: TRBV5-1
J: TRBJ2-7

CDR3: CSVEALPPTVTDTQYF
DNA: TGCAGCGTTGAAGCCCTTCCCCCCACCGTCACAGATACGCAGTATTTT
D: .
size: many
V: TRBV29-1
J: TRBJ2-3

CDR3: CASSARTGAYEQYF
DNA: TGTGCCAGCAGTGCTCGGACAGGAGCCTACGAGCAGTACTTC
D: TRBD1
size: .
V: TRBV6-1
J: TRBJ2-7

CDR3: CAWQTDQETQYF
DNA: TGTGCCTGGCAGACAGACCAAGAGACCCAGTACTTC
D: .
size: .
V: TRBV30
J: TRBJ2-5

CDR3: CASSWTGATNEKLFF
DNA: TGTGCCAGCAGCTGGACAGGGGCAACTAATGAAAAACTGTTTTTT
D: TRBD1
size: few
V: TRBV11-3
J: TRBJ1-4

CDR3: CATSKKIAGLTDTQYF
DNA: TGTGCCACCAGCAAAAAAATAGCGGGTCTCACAGATACGCAGTATTTT
D: TRBD2
size: few
V: TRBV15
J: TRBJ2-3